Each of the 7 T cell receptor beta chains below was sequenced from the same sample in a study of T-cell reconstitution after alpha-beta-depleted transplantation in children (dated by TCRdb to the mid-2010s). The library relied on PCR. The run used an Illumina HiSeq 2500. TCR library preparation used molecular barcoding, with unique molecular identifiers applied to normalize quantification of the TCRbeta repertoire. Through fastp at Q25 and MiXCR, TCRdb rebuilt clones from the public reads, retaining in-frame beta chains. Every entry covers one CDR3 protein and lists the most common genes and DNA from its rows. Across this sample there are roughly 100,000 distinct CDR3 sequences, with roughly 8% seen only once. The ten top clones hold approximately 6.6% of the sample. The sample was PBMCs from the stem cell graft donor, taken from the stem cell graft. The receptor source for this set is a human donor who donated a stem cell graft to a child with congenital amegakaryocytic thrombocytopenia.

This clonotype was seen many times. The rearrangement links TRBV5-1 to TRBJ2-1; D call uncertain. V shed 3 bases and J shed 1 base, with 2 bases lying between them. This CDR3 contains 12 residues. Per the germline V gene, CDR1 is SGHRS and CDR2 is YFSETQ. The CDR3 sequence: CASSYSYNEQFF. The CDR3 coding sequence is TGCGCCAGCAGCTATTCCTACAATGAGCAGTTCTTC.

This clonotype has ten or more counts. This chain links TRBV30 with TRBJ1-1, with D perhaps matching TRBD1 (5 bases). The germline gives CDR1 GTSNPN, CDR2 SVGIG (reference sequence). The CDR3 totals 14 residues. With 4 bases removed from V and 4 bases from J, the gap between germline ends came to 16 bases. Written as DNA, the CDR3 is TGTGCCTGGAAAGTTCAAGGGGCGAGCACTGAAGCTTTCTTT. Translated, it gives CAWKVQGASTEAFF.

This clonotype was seen ten or more times. The J gene is TRBJ1-1, the V gene TRBV28, with unresolved D. Germline V gene lookup returns CDR1 MDHEN and CDR2 SYDVKM. V gave up 7 bases and J gave up 6 bases, with 21 bases separating them. This CDR3 has 15 residues. CDR3 coding DNA: TGTGCCAGCACCCCCGTCGGCGGCGAAGGGCCTGAAGCTTTCTTT. Its protein product is CASTPVGGEGPEAFF. Full variable domain (remainder filled in from reference TRBV28 and TRBJ1-1): DVKVTQSSRYLVKRTGEKVFLECVQDMDHENMFWYRQDPGLGLRLIYFSYDVKMKEKGDIPEGYSVSREKKERFSLILESASTNQTSMYLCASTPVGGEGPEAFFGQGTRLTVV.

This clonotype has a count of ten or more. This sequence joins TRBV5-5 and TRBJ2-3, with no clear D. From germline, CDR1 is SGHKS and CDR2 YYEKEE (reference sequence). The CDR3 is 13 residues long. Deletions cut 4 bases from V and 8 bases from J, with 14 bases between. The DNA for the CDR3 is TGTGCCAGCAGCCCCACGGGCCCAGGTACGCAGTATTTT. It is translated as CASSPTGPGTQYF.

This clonotype was found many times. The chain recombines TRBV5-1 with TRBJ2-3; D remains ambiguous. Per germline, CDR1 SGHRS and CDR2 YFSETQ. The CDR3 consists of 14 residues. V lost 2 bases and J lost 4, with 11 bases in between. The CDR3 nucleotides read TGCGCCAGCAGCTTCCGCAGAGAGGCAGATACGCAGTATTTT. Translated, it gives CASSFRREADTQYF.

At least ten counts were recorded for this clonotype. This rearrangement joins TRBV7-6 to TRBJ2-2; D unclear. V was clipped by 2 bases and J by 4 bases, with 8 bases between them. The CDR3 covers 14 residues. The V gene's germline CDR1 is SGHVS and CDR2 FNYEAQ. The CDR3 sequence: CASSLPGLTGELFF. CDR3 bases: TGTGCCAGCAGCTTACCCGGCCTCACCGGGGAGCTGTTTTTT.

At least ten counts were recorded for this clonotype. Here the CDR3 DNA reads TGTGCCAGCAGACGGGACAGACCCTACGAGCAGTACTTC. Translated, it gives CASRRDRPYEQYF. The chain combines TRBV6-2 or TRBV6-3 with TRBJ2-7; 7 bases are a match to TRBD1. This CDR3 has 13 amino acids. V lost 6 bases to trimming and J lost 2 bases; unmatched junction nucleotides: 4. Germline V gene data show CDR1 as MNHEY and CDR2 as SVGEGT.